The entry that follows covers one T cell receptor (beta chain) sequence. The specificity of this receptor is unknown. Base qualities are missing; no much larger clone stands one base away. This entry is derived from a study of blood T cell repertoires in COVID-19 (dated by TCRdb to 2018 to 2021). Background for the entire study: The collaborator samples originated in the United States, Italy and Spain and spanned the acute and convalescent phases of COVID-19. The material from the prospective study consisted of cDNA or gDNA derived from T cells, B-cell-depleted T cells, or PBMCs. The samples were drawn from the first 160 participants of the ongoing ImmuneRACE study and from 1,254 subjects provided by 6 global collaborators. The repertoires were released in a freely available public database intended as a resource for research on the immune response to SARS-CoV-2. Where available, HLA class I and class II types were taken from metadata supplied by the sample provider and were not determined by assay-based typing. Deeply sampled blood TCRbeta repertoires from subjects exposed to, actively infected with, or recovered from COVID-19 were included in the dataset. The sample metadata nearly always contained a de-identified subject ID, COVID-19 status, age in years and sex.

TCRbeta CDR3 regions were amplified from genomic DNA by means of the immunoSEQ Assay, a bias-controlled multiplex PCR. The authors' analysis ran thus. The number of nucleated cells in each sample was estimated by amplification of reference gene primers within the assay. To quantify the absolute abundance of each unique TCRbeta CDR3 rearrangement, sequence reads were collapsed and filtered. For each sample, productive Simpson clonality was calculated by taking the square root of Simpson's diversity index across productive rearrangements. In its TCRdb copy, this immuneACCESS table keeps in-frame sequences only and misses some clones. Where compared with another copy, unresolved V genes explain less than half of these, and the others have no known cause. Clonal size and the V and J genes are those of that table, whereas D and trimming came from the DNA. The sample yields just over 200,000 clones; less than 85% were counted once. Of the sample, 5.5% is held by the ten largest clones.

Collaborating institutions collected whole blood in K2EDTA tubes following their own protocols. For TCRbeta analysis, collaborator samples were shipped as frozen whole blood, as isolated PBMCs, or as DNA extracted from either sample type. Broader findings and caveats from the paper: The amount of clinical and demographic metadata varied by source and participant and was provided uncurated.

Looking up the germline V gene yields CDR1 SQVTM and CDR2 ANQGSEA. The CDR3 goes from the cysteine to the phenylalanine over 15 residues. Just the 45-base CDR3 DNA is kept, in frame starting at base 1. V and J lose 7 bases and 4 bases, and a span of 20 bases separates them. Sequencing used peripheral blood. The sequence links TRBV29-1 to TRBJ2-1; the D gene is possibly TRBD2, with 7 bases matching. The sequence came from a woman in her 70s with acute or convalescent COVID-19. The DNA sequence is given as TGCAGCGCAGCGCGGGGGCTGAATGAATACAATGAGCAGTTCTTC. Its amino acids are CSAARGLNEYNEQFF.